This T cell receptor beta chain was captured in a study of shared clonotypes between healthy human individuals (TCRdb year 2020). Regarding the research as a whole: The cohort included three men and a couple of women between 18 and 49 years of age. To increase sequencing depth and limit assay-specific biases, TCR repertoire library preparation and sequencing were carried out by different laboratories using diverse techniques. For each donor, three plates each were used for CD4 naive and CD4 memory, two plates were used for CD8 naive, and one plate was used for CD8 memory. To estimate repertoire size and how much clonotype sharing occurs between individuals, the study deeply sequenced the blood TCR repertoires of roughly 5 healthy adults. Per donor, leukapheresis produced somewhere between about 0.9 and 9.5 billion PBMCs.

The CDR3, cysteine through phenylalanine, is 15 amino acids long. Kept here is only the CDR3 DNA, which spans 45 bases and is read in frame from base 1. V is pared back by 2 bases and J by 7 bases, with 18 bases lying between the germline termini. The germline V gene yields SGHTA for CDR1 and FQGNSA for CDR2. General conclusions and limits of the study: Compared with non-shared clonotypes, the clonotypes found in all four sorted-subset donors had higher generation probabilities. The small number of donors limited the genetic and exposure-history diversity represented. Approximately 5% of naive CD4, around 4% of naive CD8, approximately 2% of memory CD4, and about 0.4% of memory CD8 clonotypes were shared across a few donors. Sampling was restricted to blood, and TCR repertoires in tissues likely differ from the TCR repertoires found in blood. Naive subsets generally had larger estimated clonotype richness than memory subsets did. Pairwise subsampling led to the expectation that sequencing depth would affect the degree of clonotype sharing among donors. Rarefaction of sorted-subset datasets indicated incomplete sequencing despite the large sequencing depth.

Using the deep immunoSEQ assay, multiplex PCR amplified TCR CDR3 regions from genomic DNA. Extracted genomic DNA from each cell subset was spread evenly across all wells of several immunoSEQ 96-well plates, with each plate serving as a replicate. Each replicate PCR for sorted subsets received around 210 ng genomic DNA, equal to about 30,000 T cell genomes. The purified libraries were quantified using a Qubit 3.0 fluorometer, sized with a Bioanalyzer 2100, and then quantified again using the KAPA Library Quantification kit. Every immunoSEQ 96-well plate was sequenced on a separate single-read 150-cycle Illumina NextSeq 550 flow cell. Processing in the source paper ran as follows. The immunoSEQ output contained only junctional sequences without quality scores, so filtering could not match that applied to full-length reads. Sequences were annotated with PyIR, a Python wrapper for IgBLAST v1.9, and V/J genes and CDR3 were assigned using IMGT germline references. Reads with weak V/J assignments (E-value above 1e-6), missing CDR3, stop codons, out-of-frame junctions, or ambiguous translated residues were removed. V3J clonotypes were defined by identical inferred V gene, J gene, and CDR3 amino acid sequence. To compute the percentage overlap between repertoires, the number of shared unique clonotypes was divided by the size of the smaller repertoire. Three approaches were used to assess repertoire richness: RTK rarefaction, the Chao1 estimator, and Recon v2.1 estimates of unobserved clonotypes. OLGA was used to compute generation probabilities for all TCRbeta clonotypes that the gDNA method yielded from a few donors. Not all clones reach the TCRdb copy of this immuneACCESS table, which keeps in-frame sequences only. Checked studies attribute under half of the gap to unresolved V genes and leave the rest unexplained. V, J and clone size are those of that table, while D and trimming were read from the DNA. The table for this sample lists some 2,000,000 clones; more than 90% of them were counted only once. The ten largest clones capture around 0.13% of the sample.

The donors were healthy, HIV-negative adults who had no recently reported acute infections or vaccinations. Only Caucasian adults living in Nashville, Tennessee, USA were represented among the donors. CD4+ T cells were enriched by magnetic negative selection; naive cells were then positively selected on CD45RA, and the negative fraction formed the memory subset. Blood was obtained by leukapheresis, after which PBMCs were separated by Ficoll-Histopaque density gradient centrifugation and cryopreserved in liquid nitrogen vapor phase. Purity and quantity of every magnetically sorted T cell population were checked by analytical flow cytometry. Genomic DNA was isolated from each sorted fraction and quantified by UV absorbance on a Nanodrop 2000c. Concerning this clone itself: The target of this receptor is not known. No much larger clonotype is one base removed from it; base qualities were not supplied.

The sequence joins TRBV7-2 to TRBJ2-7, with TRBD2 tentatively as D gene (5 bases match). This sequence was found in a man aged 18 to 35 in good health. Sequences were obtained from naive CD4+ T cells sorted from blood. The sample's cell subset or site label, in plain terms: CD45RA+ positively selected. CDR3 reads: CASSLRRPTTWEQYF. The DNA is as follows: TGTGCCAGCAGCTTACGCAGGCCGACTACGTGGGAGCAGTACTTC.